This TCR beta chain came from a study of radiotherapy plus CTLA-4 blockade in lung cancer. Overall study results and limits: In blood, after radiotherapy plus ipilimumab, tumor-derived TCR clones expanded.

As for this clone: Its antigen is still unknown.

Only in-frame clones appear in the TCRdb table, and some are missing; sequencing was by immunoSEQ multiplex PCR. The sample has about 120,000 clones, more than 80% seen once. Chemo-refractory metastatic non-small-cell lung cancer patients were treated with focal radiation plus CTLA-4 blockade with ipilimumab. From germline, CDR1 is MDHEN and CDR2 SYDVKM. This CDR3 has 13 amino acids. The V gene lost 3 bases and the J gene lost 9 bases, with 14 bases spanning the gap. V usage is TRBV28 and J usage is TRBJ1-2; D unclear. The source material was peripheral blood, sampled from a patient treated with radiotherapy plus ipilimumab. The source of this sequence is a human donor with non-small cell lung cancer that progressed on radiotherapy plus ipilimumab. DNA for the CDR3: TGTGCCAGCAGTTTTTCCCCAGGCAGGAGCTACACCTTC. Its translation is CASSFSPGRSYTF.